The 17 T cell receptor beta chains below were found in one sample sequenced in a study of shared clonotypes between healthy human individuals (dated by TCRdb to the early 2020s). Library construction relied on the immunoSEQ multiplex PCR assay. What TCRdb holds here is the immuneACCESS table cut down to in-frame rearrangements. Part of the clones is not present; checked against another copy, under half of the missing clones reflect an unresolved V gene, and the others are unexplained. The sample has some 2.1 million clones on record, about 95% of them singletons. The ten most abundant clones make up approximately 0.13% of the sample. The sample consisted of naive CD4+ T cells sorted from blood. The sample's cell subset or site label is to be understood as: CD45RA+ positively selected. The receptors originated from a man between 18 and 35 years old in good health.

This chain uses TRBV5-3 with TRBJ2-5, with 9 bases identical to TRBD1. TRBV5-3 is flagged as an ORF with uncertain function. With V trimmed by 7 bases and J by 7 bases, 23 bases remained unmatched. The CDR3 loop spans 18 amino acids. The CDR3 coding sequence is TGTGCCAGAGTCACGGGACAGGGATTGCAGGGCCCTACCGGGACCCAGTACTTC. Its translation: CARVTGQGLQGPTGTQYF.

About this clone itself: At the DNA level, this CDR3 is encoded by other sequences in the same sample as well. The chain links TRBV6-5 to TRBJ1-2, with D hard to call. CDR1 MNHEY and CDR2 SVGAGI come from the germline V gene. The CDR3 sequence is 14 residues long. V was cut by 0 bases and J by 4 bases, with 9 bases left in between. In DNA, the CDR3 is TGTGCCAGCAGTTACTCGAAACAACTCTATGGCTACACCTTC. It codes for CASSYSKQLYGYTF.

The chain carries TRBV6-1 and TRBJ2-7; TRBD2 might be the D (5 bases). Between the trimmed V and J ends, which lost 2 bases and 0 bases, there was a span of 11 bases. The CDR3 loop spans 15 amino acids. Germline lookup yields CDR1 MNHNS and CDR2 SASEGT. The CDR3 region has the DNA TGTGCCAGCAGTGAATGGACGGGGAGCTCCTACGAGCAGTACTTC. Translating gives CASSEWTGSSYEQYF.

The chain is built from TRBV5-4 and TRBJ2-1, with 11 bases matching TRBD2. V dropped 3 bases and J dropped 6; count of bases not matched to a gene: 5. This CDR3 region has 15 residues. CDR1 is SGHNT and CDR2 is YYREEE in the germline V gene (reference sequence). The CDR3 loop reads CASSSPGLAGNEQFF. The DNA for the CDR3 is TGTGCCAGCAGCTCGCCTGGACTAGCGGGCAATGAGCAGTTCTTC. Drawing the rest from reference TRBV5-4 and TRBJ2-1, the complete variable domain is ETGVTQSPTHLIKTRGQQVTLRCSSQSGHNTVSWYQQALGQGPQFIFQYYREEENGRGNFPPRFSGLQFPNYSSELNVNALELDDSALYLCASSSPGLAGNEQFFGPGTRLTVL.

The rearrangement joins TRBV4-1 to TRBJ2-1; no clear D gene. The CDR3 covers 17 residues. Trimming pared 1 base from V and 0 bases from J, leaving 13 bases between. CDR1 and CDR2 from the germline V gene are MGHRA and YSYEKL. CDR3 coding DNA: TGCGCCAGCAGCCAAGTGGATAGGGCCAGCTCCTACAATGAGCAGTTCTTC. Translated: CASSQVDRASSYNEQFF.

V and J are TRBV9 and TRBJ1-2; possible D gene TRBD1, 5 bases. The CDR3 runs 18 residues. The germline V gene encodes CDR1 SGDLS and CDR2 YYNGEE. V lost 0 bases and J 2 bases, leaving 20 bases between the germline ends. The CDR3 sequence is CASSVGDREIAGNYGYTF. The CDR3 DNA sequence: TGTGCCAGCAGCGTAGGTGACAGAGAGATTGCGGGGAACTATGGCTACACCTTC.

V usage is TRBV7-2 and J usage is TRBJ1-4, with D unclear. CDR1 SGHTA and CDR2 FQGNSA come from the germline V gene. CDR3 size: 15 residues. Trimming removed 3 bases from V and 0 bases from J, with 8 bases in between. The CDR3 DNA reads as TGTGCCAGCAGCTTCACGGCAACAACTAATGAAAAACTGTTTTTT. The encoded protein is CASSFTATTNEKLFF.

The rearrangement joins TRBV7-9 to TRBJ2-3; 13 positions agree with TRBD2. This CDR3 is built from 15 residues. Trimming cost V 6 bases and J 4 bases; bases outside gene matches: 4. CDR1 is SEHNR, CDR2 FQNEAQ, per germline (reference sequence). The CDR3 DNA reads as TGTGCCAGCAGGGGGACTAGCGGGGCCCCAGATACGCAGTATTTT. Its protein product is CASRGTSGAPDTQYF.

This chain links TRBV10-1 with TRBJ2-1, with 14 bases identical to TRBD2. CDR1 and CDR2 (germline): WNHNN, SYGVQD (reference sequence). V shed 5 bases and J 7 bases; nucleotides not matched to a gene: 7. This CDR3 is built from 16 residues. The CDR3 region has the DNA TGCGCCAGCAGTCGCTCGGGACTAGCGGGAGTGAATGAGCAGTTCTTC. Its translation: CASSRSGLAGVNEQFF.

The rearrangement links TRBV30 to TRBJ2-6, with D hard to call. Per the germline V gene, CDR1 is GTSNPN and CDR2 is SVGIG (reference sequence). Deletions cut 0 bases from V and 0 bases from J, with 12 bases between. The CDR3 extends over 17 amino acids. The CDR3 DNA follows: TGTGCCTGGAGTGTGGTGAAGGTGGGCTCTGGGGCCAACGTCCTGACTTTC. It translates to CAWSVVKVGSGANVLTF.

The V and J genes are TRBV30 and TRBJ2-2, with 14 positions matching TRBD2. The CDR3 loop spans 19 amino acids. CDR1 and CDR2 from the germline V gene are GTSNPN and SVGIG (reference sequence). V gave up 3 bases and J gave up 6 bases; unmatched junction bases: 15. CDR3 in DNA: TGTGCCTGGAGCTGGGACAGGAGACTAGCGGGGGGGCCGTCCGGGGAGCTGTTTTTT. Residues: CAWSWDRRLAGGPSGELFF.

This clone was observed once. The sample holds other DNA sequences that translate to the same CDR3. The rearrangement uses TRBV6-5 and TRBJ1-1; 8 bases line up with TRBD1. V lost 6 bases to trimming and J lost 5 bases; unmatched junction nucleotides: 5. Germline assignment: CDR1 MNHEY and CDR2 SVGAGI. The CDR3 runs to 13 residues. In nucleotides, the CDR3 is TGTGCCAGCAGCCGACAGGGGCGGACTGAAGCTTTCTTT. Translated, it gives CASSRQGRTEAFF.

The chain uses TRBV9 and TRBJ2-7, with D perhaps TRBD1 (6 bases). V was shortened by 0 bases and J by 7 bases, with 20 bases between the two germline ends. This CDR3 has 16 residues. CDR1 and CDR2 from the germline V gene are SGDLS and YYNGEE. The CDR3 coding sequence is TGTGCCAGCAGCGTAGCTACCGGGACAACCCAGGGGGAGCAGTACTTC. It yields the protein CASSVATGTTQGEQYF.

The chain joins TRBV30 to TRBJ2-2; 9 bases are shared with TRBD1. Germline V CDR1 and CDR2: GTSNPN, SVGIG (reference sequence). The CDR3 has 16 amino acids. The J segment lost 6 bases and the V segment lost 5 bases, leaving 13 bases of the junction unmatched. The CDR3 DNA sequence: TGTGCCTGGGACAGGGGGTTTGAAAGAGGAGCCGGGGAGCTGTTTTTT. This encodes CAWDRGFERGAGELFF.

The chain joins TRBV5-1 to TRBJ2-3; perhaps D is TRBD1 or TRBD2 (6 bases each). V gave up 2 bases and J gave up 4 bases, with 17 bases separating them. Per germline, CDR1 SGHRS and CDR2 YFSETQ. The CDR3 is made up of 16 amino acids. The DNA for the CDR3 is TGCGCCAGCAGCTTACCGGAGACAGGAGGGGCAGATACGCAGTATTTT. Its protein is CASSLPETGGADTQYF.

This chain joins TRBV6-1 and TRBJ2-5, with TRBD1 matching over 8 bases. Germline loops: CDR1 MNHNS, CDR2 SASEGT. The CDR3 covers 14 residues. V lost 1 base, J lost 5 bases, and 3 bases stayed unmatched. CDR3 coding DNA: TGTGCCAGCAGTGAAGGGACAGGGATGGAGACCCAGTACTTC. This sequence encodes CASSEGTGMETQYF.

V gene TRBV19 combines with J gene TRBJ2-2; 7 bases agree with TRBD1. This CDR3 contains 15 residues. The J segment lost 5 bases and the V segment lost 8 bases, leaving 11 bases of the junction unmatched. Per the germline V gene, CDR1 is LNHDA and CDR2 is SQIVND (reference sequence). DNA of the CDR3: TGTGCCAGTGGCCTCTTAGGGGGCAGGACCGGGGAGCTGTTTTTT. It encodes CASGLLGGRTGELFF. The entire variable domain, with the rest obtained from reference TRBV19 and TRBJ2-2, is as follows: DGGITQSPKYLFRKEGQNVTLSCEQNLNHDAMYWYRQDPGQGLRLIYYSQIVNDFQKGDIAEGYSVSREKKESFPLTVTSAQKNPTAFYLCASGLLGGRTGELFFGEGSRLTVL.